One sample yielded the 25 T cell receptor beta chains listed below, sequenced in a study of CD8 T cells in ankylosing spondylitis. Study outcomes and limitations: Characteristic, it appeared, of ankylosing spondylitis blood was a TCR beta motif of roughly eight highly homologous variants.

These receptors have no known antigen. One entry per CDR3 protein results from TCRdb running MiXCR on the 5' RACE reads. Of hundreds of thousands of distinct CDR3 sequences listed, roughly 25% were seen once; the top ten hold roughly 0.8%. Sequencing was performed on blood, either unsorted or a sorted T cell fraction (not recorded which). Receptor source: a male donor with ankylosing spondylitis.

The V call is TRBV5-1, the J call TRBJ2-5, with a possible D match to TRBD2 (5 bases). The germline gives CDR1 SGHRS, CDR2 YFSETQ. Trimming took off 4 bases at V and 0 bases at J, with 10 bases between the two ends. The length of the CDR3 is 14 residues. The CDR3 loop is CASSGSGNQETQYF. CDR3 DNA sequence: TGCGCCAGCAGCGGGAGCGGAAACCAAGAGACCCAGTACTTC.

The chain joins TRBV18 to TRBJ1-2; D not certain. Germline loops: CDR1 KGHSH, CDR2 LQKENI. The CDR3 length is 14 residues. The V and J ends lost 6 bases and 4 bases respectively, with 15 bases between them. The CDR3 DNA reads TGTGCCAGCTCCCCGGACGGTTCCTTCTATGGCTACACCTTC. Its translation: CASSPDGSFYGYTF.

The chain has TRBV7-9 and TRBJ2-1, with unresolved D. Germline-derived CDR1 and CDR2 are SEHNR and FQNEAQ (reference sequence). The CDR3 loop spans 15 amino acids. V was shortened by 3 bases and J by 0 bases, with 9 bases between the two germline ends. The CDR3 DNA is TGTGCCAGCAGCTTGAGGTGGGCCTCCTACAATGAGCAGTTCTTC. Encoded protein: CASSLRWASYNEQFF.

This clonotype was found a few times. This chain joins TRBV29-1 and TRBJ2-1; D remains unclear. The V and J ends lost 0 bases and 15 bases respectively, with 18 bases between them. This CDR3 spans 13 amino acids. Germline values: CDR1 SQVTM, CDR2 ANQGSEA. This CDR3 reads CSVEETAATTLFF. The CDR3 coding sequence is TGCAGCGTTGAAGAGACGGCGGCGACGACTCTGTTCTTC.

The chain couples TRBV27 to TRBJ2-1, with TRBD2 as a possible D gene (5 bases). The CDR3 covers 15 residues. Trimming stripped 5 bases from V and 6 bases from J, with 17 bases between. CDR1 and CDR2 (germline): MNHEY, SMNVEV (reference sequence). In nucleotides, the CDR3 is TGTGCCAGCAGTCTACCCCGTACAGCGGTCAATGAGCAGTTCTTC. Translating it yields CASSLPRTAVNEQFF.

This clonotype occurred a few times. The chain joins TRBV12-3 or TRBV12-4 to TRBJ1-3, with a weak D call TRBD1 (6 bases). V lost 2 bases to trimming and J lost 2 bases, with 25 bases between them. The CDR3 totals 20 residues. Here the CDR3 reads CASSLLGRTETLWPGNTIYF. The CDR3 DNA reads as TGTGCCAGCAGTTTATTGGGTAGGACAGAGACCCTCTGGCCTGGAAACACCATATATTTT.

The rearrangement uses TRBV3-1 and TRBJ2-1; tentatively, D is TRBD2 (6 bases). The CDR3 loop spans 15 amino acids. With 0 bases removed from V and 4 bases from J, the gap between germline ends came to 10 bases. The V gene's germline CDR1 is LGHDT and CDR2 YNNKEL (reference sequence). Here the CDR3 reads CASSQDMGRYNEQFF. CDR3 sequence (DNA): TGTGCCAGCAGCCAAGATATGGGGAGGTACAATGAGCAGTTCTTC.

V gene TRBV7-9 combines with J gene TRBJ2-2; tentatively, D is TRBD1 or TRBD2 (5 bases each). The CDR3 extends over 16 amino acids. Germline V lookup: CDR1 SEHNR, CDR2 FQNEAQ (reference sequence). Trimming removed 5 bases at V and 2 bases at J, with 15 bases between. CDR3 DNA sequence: TGTGCCAGCAGCCCCCGGGGCGCGCGTAACACCGGGGAGCTGTTTTTT. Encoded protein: CASSPRGARNTGELFF. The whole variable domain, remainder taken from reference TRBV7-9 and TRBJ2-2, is DTGVSQNPRHKITKRGQNVTFRCDPISEHNRLYWYRQTLGQGPEFLTYFQNEAQLEKSRLLSDRFSAERPKGSFSTLEIQRTEQGDSAMYLCASSPRGARNTGELFFGEGSRLTVL.

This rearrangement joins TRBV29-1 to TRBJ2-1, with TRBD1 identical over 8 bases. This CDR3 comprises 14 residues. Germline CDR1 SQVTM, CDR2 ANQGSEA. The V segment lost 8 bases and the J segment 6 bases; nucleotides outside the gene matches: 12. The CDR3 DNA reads TGCAGCTACAAAGGGGACAGGACATCCAATGAGCAGTTCTTC. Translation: CSYKGDRTSNEQFF.

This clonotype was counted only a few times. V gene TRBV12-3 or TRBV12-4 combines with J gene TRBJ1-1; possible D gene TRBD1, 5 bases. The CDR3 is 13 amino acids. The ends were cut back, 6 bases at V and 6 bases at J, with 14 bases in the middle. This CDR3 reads CASSPTWTSEAFF. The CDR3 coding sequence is TGTGCCAGCAGCCCTACATGGACATCTGAAGCTTTCTTT.

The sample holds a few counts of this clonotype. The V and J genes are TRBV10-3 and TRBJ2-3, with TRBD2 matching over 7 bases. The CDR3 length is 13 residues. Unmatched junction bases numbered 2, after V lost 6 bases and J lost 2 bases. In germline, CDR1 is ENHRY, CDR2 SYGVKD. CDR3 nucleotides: TGTGCCATCAGACTAGCGAACACAGATACGCAGTATTTT. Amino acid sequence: CAIRLANTDTQYF.

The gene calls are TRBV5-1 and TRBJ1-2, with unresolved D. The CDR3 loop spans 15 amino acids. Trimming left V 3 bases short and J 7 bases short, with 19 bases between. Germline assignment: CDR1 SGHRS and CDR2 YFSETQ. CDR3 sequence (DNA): TGCGCCAGCAGCTCGGGAACTTTACAGTCGAGTGGCTACACCTTC. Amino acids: CASSSGTLQSSGYTF.

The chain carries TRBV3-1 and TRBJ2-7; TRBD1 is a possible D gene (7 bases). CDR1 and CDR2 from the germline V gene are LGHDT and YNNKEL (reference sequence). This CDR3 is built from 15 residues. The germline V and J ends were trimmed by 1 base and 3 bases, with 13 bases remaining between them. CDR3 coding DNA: TGTGCCAGCAGCCAAGCACCGCAGGGGGGCTACGAGCAGTACTTC. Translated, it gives CASSQAPQGGYEQYF.

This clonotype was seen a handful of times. CDR3 in DNA: TGTGCCAGCAGCTTGACTAGCGGGATTGAGCAGTTCTTC. Amino acid sequence: CASSLTSGIEQFF. The V gene is TRBV14, the J gene TRBJ2-1, with 11 bases lining up with TRBD2. Germline trimming cut 5 bases from V and 9 bases from J; bases unmatched to any gene: 3. This CDR3 is built from 13 residues. From germline, CDR1 is SGHDN and CDR2 FVKESK.

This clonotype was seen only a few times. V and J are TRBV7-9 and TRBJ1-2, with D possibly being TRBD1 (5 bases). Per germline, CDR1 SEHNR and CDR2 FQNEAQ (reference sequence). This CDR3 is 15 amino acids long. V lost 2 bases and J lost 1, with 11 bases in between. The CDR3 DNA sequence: TGTGCCAGCAGCTTAAGGGACGGTTTTAACTATGGCTACACCTTC. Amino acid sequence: CASSLRDGFNYGYTF.

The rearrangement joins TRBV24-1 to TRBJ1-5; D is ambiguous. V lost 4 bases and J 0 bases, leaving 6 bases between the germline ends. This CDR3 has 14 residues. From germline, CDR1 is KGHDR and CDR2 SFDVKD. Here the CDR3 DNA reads TGTGCCACCAGTGAGGTGGGTAGCAATCAGCCCCAGCATTTT. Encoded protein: CATSEVGSNQPQHF.

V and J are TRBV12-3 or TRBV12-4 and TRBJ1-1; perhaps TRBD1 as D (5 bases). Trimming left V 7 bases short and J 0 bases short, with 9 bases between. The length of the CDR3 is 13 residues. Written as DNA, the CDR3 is TGTGCCAGCACCCTGGGACTGAACACTGAAGCTTTCTTT. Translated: CASTLGLNTEAFF.

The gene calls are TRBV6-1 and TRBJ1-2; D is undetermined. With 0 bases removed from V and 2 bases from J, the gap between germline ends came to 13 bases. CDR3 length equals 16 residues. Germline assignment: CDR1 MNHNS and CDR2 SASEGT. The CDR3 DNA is TGTGCCAGCAGTGAAGCGCTTCTGGGCAGAAACTATGGCTACACCTTC. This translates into CASSEALLGRNYGYTF.

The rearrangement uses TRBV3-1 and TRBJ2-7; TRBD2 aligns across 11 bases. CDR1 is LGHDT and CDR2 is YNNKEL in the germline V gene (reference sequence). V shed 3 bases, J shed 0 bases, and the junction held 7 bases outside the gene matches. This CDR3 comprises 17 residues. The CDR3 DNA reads TGTGCCAGCAGCCACTTGGGACTAGCGGAAAACTCCTACGAGCAGTACTTC. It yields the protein CASSHLGLAENSYEQYF.

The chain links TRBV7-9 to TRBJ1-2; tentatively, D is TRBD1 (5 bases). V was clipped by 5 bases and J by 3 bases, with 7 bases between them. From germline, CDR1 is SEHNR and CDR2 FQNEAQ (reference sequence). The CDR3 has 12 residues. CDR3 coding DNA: TGTGCCAGCAGCAAGACAGACTATGGCTACACCTTC. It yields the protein CASSKTDYGYTF.

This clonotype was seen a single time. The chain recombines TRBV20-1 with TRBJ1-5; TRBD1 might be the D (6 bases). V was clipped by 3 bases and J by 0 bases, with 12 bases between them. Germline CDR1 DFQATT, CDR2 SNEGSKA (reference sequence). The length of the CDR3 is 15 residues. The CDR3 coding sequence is TGCAGTGCTAGTTTAGGACAGACTAGCAATCAGCCCCAGCATTTT. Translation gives CSASLGQTSNQPQHF.

CDR3 amino acids: CASSPPGLRRWGYTF. The CDR3 region has the DNA TGTGCCAGCAGCCCACCGGGACTCAGGAGGTGGGGCTACACCTTC. The rearrangement joins TRBV5-6 to TRBJ1-2, with D tentatively TRBD1 (5 bases). From germline, CDR1 is SGHDT and CDR2 YYEEEE. The CDR3 is 15 amino acids. Trimming took off 4 bases at V and 8 bases at J, with 21 bases between the two ends.

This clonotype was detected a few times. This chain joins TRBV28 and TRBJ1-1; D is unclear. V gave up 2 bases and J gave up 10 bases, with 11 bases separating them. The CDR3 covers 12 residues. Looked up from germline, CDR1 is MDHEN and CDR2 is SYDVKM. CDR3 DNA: TGTGCCAGCAGTTTAGGCCAGAGCCCAGCTTTCTTT. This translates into CASSLGQSPAFF.

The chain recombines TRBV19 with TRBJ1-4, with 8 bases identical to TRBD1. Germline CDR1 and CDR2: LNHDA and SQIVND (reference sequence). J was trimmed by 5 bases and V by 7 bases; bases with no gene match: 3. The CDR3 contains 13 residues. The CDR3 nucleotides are TGTGCCAGTAAGAGGACAGGGAATGAAAAACTGTTTTTT. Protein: CASKRTGNEKLFF.

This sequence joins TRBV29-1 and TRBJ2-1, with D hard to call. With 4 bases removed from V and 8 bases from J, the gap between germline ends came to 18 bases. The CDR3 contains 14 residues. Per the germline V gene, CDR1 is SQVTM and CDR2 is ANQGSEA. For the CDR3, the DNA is TGCAGCGTTGCCCCCCAAGGGTTAACGGATGAGCAGTTCTTC. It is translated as CSVAPQGLTDEQFF.